One and the same sample provided the 4 T cell receptor beta chains below, sequenced in a study of vaccination and CD4 T cells after COVID-19. For these receptors, no antigen is known. Oncomine TCR Beta short-read sequencing was applied to DNA from cultured CD4+ T cells. TCRdb called the PCR reads again in MiXCR, with one record for every CDR3 protein. The sample includes 24,000 or so distinct CDR3 sequences, approximately 59% of them seen just once. The treatment: approximately 9-day PBMC culture with coronavirus spike peptide pools or control peptides (ViraFEST assay). The sequenced sample consisted of CD4+ T cells from blood, cultured in vitro. Every receptor here comes from a human donor who had recovered from COVID-19.

This clonotype has more than one count but fewer than ten. The gene calls are TRBV7-2 and TRBJ1-2, with 7 bases that match TRBD1. The trim removed 2 bases at V and 4 bases at J, leaving 7 bases unmatched. This CDR3 spans 15 amino acids. Germline V gives CDR1 SGHTA, CDR2 FQGNSA. In DNA, the CDR3 is TGTGCCAGCAGCTTAACGGGGGGACAGTTCTATGGCTACACCTTC. Amino acids: CASSLTGGQFYGYTF.

This clonotype turned up a few times. This chain joins TRBV24-1 and TRBJ1-3; 7 bases are a match to TRBD1. The length of the CDR3 is 17 residues. Germline V lookup: CDR1 KGHDR, CDR2 SFDVKD. The V gene end was trimmed by 7 bases and the J gene end by 0 bases; junction bases not matched to a gene: 11. DNA of the CDR3: TGTGCCACCAGGGCTTGGACAGGAAATTTCTCTGGAAACACCATATATTTT. This codes for CATRAWTGNFSGNTIYF.

CDR3 DNA: TGTGCCATCCGGGACGGCTTGAGTCGCGGGGCCAACGTCCTGACTTTC. Protein product: CAIRDGLSRGANVLTF. The V gene is TRBV10-3, the J gene TRBJ2-6, with D perhaps TRBD1 or TRBD2 (5 bases each). This CDR3 is 16 amino acids long. Germline lookup yields CDR1 ENHRY and CDR2 SYGVKD. V was pared by 8 bases and J by 4 bases, with 18 bases between.

The sample holds a few counts of this clonotype. The chain joins TRBV20-1 to TRBJ2-2, with TRBD1 matching over 7 bases. Trimming took 5 bases from V and 6 from J; bases not matched to a gene: 12. Germline CDR1 and CDR2: DFQATT and SNEGSKA (reference sequence). CDR3 length equals 15 residues. The CDR3 DNA is TGCAGTGCTCCTGATCGGGACAGCCTCGCCGGGGAGCTGTTTTTT. It yields the protein CSAPDRDSLAGELFF.